A single sample is the source of the 22 T cell receptor beta chains below, sequenced in a study of radiation and T cells in renal cell carcinoma. Data came from immunoSEQ multiplex PCR; TCRdb stores just in-frame clones and leaves some out. The table has around 170,000 clones, roughly nine tenths seen once. Time point meaning: blood 4 weeks post-SBRT, at nephrectomy. Sample treatment: 15 Gy SBRT to primary tumor, nephrectomy 4 weeks later. This material consisted of blood, taken from a patient whose treatment included radiotherapy and nephrectomy. These receptors were collected from a woman in her 50s with renal cell carcinoma.

This chain uses TRBV10-3 with TRBJ1-2; D remains unclear. Germline V gene data show CDR1 as ENHRY and CDR2 as SYGVKD. This CDR3 is built from 17 residues. With 0 bases removed from V and 4 bases from J, the gap between germline ends came to 18 bases. This CDR3 is CAISESPPGEVGYGYTF. The CDR3 DNA sequence: TGTGCCATCAGTGAGTCGCCTCCCGGAGAGGTGGGCTATGGCTACACCTTC.

The chain is built from TRBV5-6 and TRBJ2-3, with a weak D call TRBD2 (7 bases). The germline V gene encodes CDR1 SGHDT and CDR2 YYEEEE. V lost 3 bases and J 9 bases, leaving 14 bases between the germline ends. The CDR3 loop spans 13 amino acids. The CDR3 DNA is TGTGCCAGCAGCTCGACCTGGGGGGGCACGCAGTATTTT. Translated: CASSSTWGGTQYF.

This rearrangement joins TRBV5-6 to TRBJ1-4; 7 bases line up with TRBD1. This CDR3 is built from 16 residues. V trimming: 0 bases; J trimming: 10 bases; junction bases outside the gene matches: 12. Germline loops: CDR1 SGHDT, CDR2 YYEEEE. CDR3 loop: CASSLGGGAGGGKLFF. The DNA of the CDR3 is TGTGCCAGCAGCTTGGGAGGGGGCGCCGGGGGAGGAAAACTGTTTTTT.

The rearrangement uses TRBV7-8 and TRBJ2-3; D not resolved. Per the germline V gene, CDR1 is SGHVS and CDR2 is FQNEAQ. V shed 1 base and J shed 3 bases, with 11 bases lying between them. The CDR3 loop spans 15 amino acids. CDR3 DNA sequence: TGTGCCAGCAGCTTAGTGCAAGGCCCGACAGATACGCAGTATTTT. Its protein is CASSLVQGPTDTQYF. Filled out from reference TRBV7-8 and TRBJ2-3, the complete variable domain reads GAGVSQSPRYKVAKRGQDVALRCDPISGHVSLFWYQQALGQGPEFLTYFQNEAQLDKSGLPSDRFFAERPEGSVSTLKIQRTQQEDSAVYLCASSLVQGPTDTQYFGPGTRLTVL.

V and J are TRBV5-1 and TRBJ1-4; D might be TRBD1 (5 bases). Germline V gene sequence: CDR1 SGHRS, CDR2 YFSETQ. V gave up 4 bases and J gave up 7 bases, with 17 bases separating them. The CDR3 spans 15 residues. CDR3 loop: CASSQVEGAGEKLFF. DNA of the CDR3: TGCGCCAGCAGCCAGGTGGAAGGGGCGGGTGAAAAACTGTTTTTT.

The genes are TRBV15 and TRBJ1-2, with D tentatively TRBD1 (6 bases). V shed 0 bases and J shed 8 bases, with 13 bases lying between them. The CDR3 has 14 residues. The germline CDR1 and CDR2 sequences are LNHNV and YYDKDF (reference sequence). Written as DNA, the CDR3 is TGTGCCACCAGCAGAGAAATAACAGGGAGAGGCTACACCTTC. This translates into CATSREITGRGYTF.

The chain has TRBV25-1 and TRBJ2-3; D perhaps matches TRBD1 (5 bases). Germline V lookup: CDR1 MGHDK, CDR2 SYGVNS. This CDR3 is built from 12 residues. V lost 6 bases and J lost 8, with 12 bases in between. CDR3 in DNA: TGTGCCAGCAGAGGTCAGGGCGGTACGCAGTATTTT. It encodes CASRGQGGTQYF.

The CDR3 sequence: CASSVRGTYGYTF. Written as DNA, the CDR3 is TGTGCCAGCAGCGTACGGGGTACCTATGGCTACACCTTC. The rearrangement uses TRBV9 and TRBJ1-2; unclear D gene. V was trimmed by 1 base and J by 4 bases, leaving 8 bases between them. This CDR3 spans 13 amino acids. Germline loops: CDR1 SGDLS, CDR2 YYNGEE.

This clone showed up just a few times. J is TRBJ1-1 and V is TRBV14; no definite D call. Trimming took 4 bases from V and 4 from J, leaving 13 bases between them. Germline V CDR1 and CDR2: SGHDN, FVKESK. The CDR3 loop spans 14 amino acids. The CDR3, as DNA: TGTGCCAGCAGCCCGCGGGAGTGGAGCACTGAAGCTTTCTTT. This gives the protein CASSPREWSTEAFF.

The chain employs TRBV9 and TRBJ2-6; D is undetermined. There are 13 residues in the CDR3. Trimming took 5 bases from V and 1 from J, leaving 4 bases between them. CDR1 and CDR2 (germline): SGDLS, YYNGEE. CDR3 nucleotides: TGTGCCAGCAGTCAATCTGGGGCCAACGTCCTGACTTTC. As protein: CASSQSGANVLTF.

The chain has TRBV29-1 and TRBJ1-2; weak D call: TRBD1 (5 bases). This CDR3 is 14 amino acids long. Germline CDR1 is SQVTM and CDR2 is ANQGSEA. V gave up 4 bases and J gave up 1 base, with 13 bases separating them. The CDR3 protein is CSVATDSYNYGYTF. The CDR3 nucleotides read TGCAGCGTTGCAACCGACAGCTATAACTATGGCTACACCTTC.

The chain couples TRBV6-1 to TRBJ2-5; the D gene is possibly TRBD2 (6 bases). V was cut by 4 bases and J by 0 bases, with 12 bases left in between. Germline V CDR1 and CDR2: MNHNS, SASEGT. This CDR3 is built from 15 residues. The CDR3 spells CASSVGLLYQETQYF. The CDR3 DNA is TGTGCCAGCAGTGTGGGACTTCTGTACCAAGAGACCCAGTACTTC.

The chain uses TRBV28 and TRBJ1-1; D is ambiguous. The CDR3 is made up of 12 amino acids. Trimming removed 8 bases at V and 4 bases at J, with 11 bases between. CDR1 MDHEN and CDR2 SYDVKM come from the germline V gene. The CDR3 DNA is TGTGCCAGCGCCGCGGTGGGCACTGAAGCTTTCTTT. This sequence encodes CASAAVGTEAFF. Using reference TRBV28 and TRBJ1-1 for the parts outside the CDR3, the full variable domain is DVKVTQSSRYLVKRTGEKVFLECVQDMDHENMFWYRQDPGLGLRLIYFSYDVKMKEKGDIPEGYSVSREKKERFSLILESASTNQTSMYLCASAAVGTEAFFGQGTRLTVV.

The CDR3 region is CASSLDGWGDGYTF. CDR3 bases: TGCGCCAGCAGCCTCGACGGCTGGGGTGATGGCTACACCTTC. This rearrangement joins TRBV4-3 to TRBJ1-2; D is undetermined. The CDR3 is 14 residues long. V was cut by 4 bases and J by 6 bases, with 15 bases left in between. The germline gives CDR1 LGHNA, CDR2 YSLEER.

CDR3 nucleotides: TGTGCCAGCAGCTCGAGGGGACAGGGGTGGGGAGAGACCCAGTACTTC. This encodes CASSSRGQGWGETQYF. The chain recombines TRBV7-3 with TRBJ2-5, with 10 bases lining up with TRBD1. The CDR3 is 16 amino acids. V shed 4 bases, J shed 4 bases, and the junction held 9 bases outside the gene matches. Per the germline V gene, CDR1 is SGHTA and CDR2 is FQGTGA.

This chain uses TRBV7-9 with TRBJ2-2, with TRBD1 as a possible D gene (6 bases). Trimming took off 2 bases at V and 2 bases at J, with 9 bases between the two ends. This CDR3 has 15 amino acids. Germline CDR1 reads SEHNR; CDR2 reads FQNEAQ (reference sequence). In DNA form, the CDR3 reads TGTGCCAGCAGCTTAAGACAGGACAACACCGGGGAGCTGTTTTTT. Protein: CASSLRQDNTGELFF.

The chain combines TRBV19 with TRBJ1-5; 10 bases map to TRBD1. Germline V gives CDR1 LNHDA, CDR2 SQIVND (reference sequence). V trimming: 7 bases; J trimming: 5 bases; junction bases outside the gene matches: 8. The CDR3 is 15 residues long. As DNA, the CDR3 is TGTGCCAGTAATCTCGGGACAGGGGTCCATCAGCCCCAGCATTTT. Translation: CASNLGTGVHQPQHF.

CDR3 residues: CASILPQQGANYGYTF. The DNA of the CDR3 is TGCGCCAGCATCTTACCACAGCAGGGGGCTAACTATGGCTACACCTTC. V and J are TRBV5-1 and TRBJ1-2; 7 nucleotides align to TRBD1. The V and J ends lost 6 bases and 0 bases, in that order; junction bases with no gene match: 11. The germline V gene has CDR1 SGHRS and CDR2 YFSETQ. The CDR3 sequence is 16 residues long.

CDR3 protein: CASSDGGDIGYGYTF. DNA of the CDR3: TGTGCCAGCAGTGATGGAGGGGACATAGGCTATGGCTACACCTTC. The chain links TRBV2 to TRBJ1-2; a possible D gene is TRBD1 (6 bases). V was trimmed by 3 bases and J by 4 bases, leaving 15 bases between them. This CDR3 is built from 15 residues. The germline gives CDR1 SNHLY, CDR2 FYNNEI.

This clone has just one count. The rearrangement links TRBV5-6 to TRBJ1-5, with 9 bases matching TRBD1. V was pared by 3 bases and J by 6 bases, with 7 bases of the junction left unmatched. This CDR3 comprises 15 residues. Germline V gene lookup returns CDR1 SGHDT and CDR2 YYEEEE. The CDR3 nucleotides read TGTGCCAGCAGCTGGAACAGGGGGCCTGGTCAGCCCCAGCATTTT. Residues: CASSWNRGPGQPQHF.

This rearrangement joins TRBV5-1 to TRBJ2-1; TRBD2 might be the D (6 bases). This CDR3 contains 14 residues. Germline V gene data show CDR1 as SGHRS and CDR2 as YFSETQ. Trimming left V 3 bases short and J 6 bases short, with 13 bases between. CDR3 protein: CASSSRGFGNEQFF. The CDR3 DNA is TGCGCCAGCAGCTCTCGGGGGTTTGGCAATGAGCAGTTCTTC.

This clone was recorded only once. This rearrangement joins TRBV4-1 to TRBJ1-5, with a weak D call TRBD1 (5 bases). This CDR3 has 15 amino acids. Deletions cut 1 base from V and 3 bases from J, with 10 bases between. Germline CDR1 and CDR2: MGHRA and YSYEKL. Written as DNA, the CDR3 is TGCGCCAGCAGCCAAGGGCAGGGTTACAATCAGCCCCAGCATTTT. Translation: CASSQGQGYNQPQHF.